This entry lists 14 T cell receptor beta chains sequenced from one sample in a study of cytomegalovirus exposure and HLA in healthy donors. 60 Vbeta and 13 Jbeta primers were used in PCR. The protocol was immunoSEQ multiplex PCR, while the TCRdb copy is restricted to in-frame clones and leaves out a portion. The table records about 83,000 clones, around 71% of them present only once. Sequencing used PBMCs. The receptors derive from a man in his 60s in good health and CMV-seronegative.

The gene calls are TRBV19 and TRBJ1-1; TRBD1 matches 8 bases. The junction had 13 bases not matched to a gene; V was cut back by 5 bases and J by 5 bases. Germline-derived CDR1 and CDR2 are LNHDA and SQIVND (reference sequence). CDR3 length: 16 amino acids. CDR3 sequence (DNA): TGTGCCAGTAGTGTTAACCGTGGACAGGGTACGACTGAAGCTTTCTTT. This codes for CASSVNRGQGTTEAFF. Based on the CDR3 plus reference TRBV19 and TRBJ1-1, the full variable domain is DGGITQSPKYLFRKEGQNVTLSCEQNLNHDAMYWYRQDPGQGLRLIYYSQIVNDFQKGDIAEGYSVSREKKESFPLTVTSAQKNPTAFYLCASSVNRGQGTTEAFFGQGTRLTVV.

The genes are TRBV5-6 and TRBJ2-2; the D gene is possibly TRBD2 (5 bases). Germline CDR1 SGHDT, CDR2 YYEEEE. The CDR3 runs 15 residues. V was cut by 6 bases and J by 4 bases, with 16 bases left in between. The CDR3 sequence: CASTRGIASTGELFF. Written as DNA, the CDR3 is TGTGCCAGCACCCGGGGAATAGCATCCACCGGGGAGCTGTTTTTT.

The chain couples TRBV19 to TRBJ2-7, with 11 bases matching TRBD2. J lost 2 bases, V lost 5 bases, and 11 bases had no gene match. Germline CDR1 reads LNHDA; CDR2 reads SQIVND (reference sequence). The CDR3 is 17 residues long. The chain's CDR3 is CASSPRPVSGGAYEQYF. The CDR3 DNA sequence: TGTGCCAGTAGTCCCCGGCCCGTTAGCGGGGGGGCCTACGAGCAGTACTTC.

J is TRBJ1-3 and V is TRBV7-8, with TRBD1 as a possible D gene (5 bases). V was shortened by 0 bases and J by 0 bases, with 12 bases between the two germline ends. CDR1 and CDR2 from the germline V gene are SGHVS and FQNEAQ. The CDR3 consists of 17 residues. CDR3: CASSLAPLQVSGNTIYF. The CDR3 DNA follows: TGTGCCAGCAGCTTAGCCCCATTACAGGTCTCTGGAAACACCATATATTTT.

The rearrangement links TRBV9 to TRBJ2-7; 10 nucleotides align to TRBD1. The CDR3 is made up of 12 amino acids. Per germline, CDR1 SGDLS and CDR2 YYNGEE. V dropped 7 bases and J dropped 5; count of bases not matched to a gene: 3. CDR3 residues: CASGQGGDEQYF. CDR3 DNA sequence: TGTGCCAGCGGACAGGGGGGCGACGAGCAGTACTTC.

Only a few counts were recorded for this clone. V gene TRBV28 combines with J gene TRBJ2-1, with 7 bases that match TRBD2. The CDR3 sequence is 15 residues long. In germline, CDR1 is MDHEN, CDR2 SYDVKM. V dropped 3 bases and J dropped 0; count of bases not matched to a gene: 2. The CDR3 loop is CASSLGGSSYNEQFF. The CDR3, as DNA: TGTGCCAGCAGTTTGGGCGGGAGCTCCTACAATGAGCAGTTCTTC. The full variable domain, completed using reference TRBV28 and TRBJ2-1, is DVKVTQSSRYLVKRTGEKVFLECVQDMDHENMFWYRQDPGLGLRLIYFSYDVKMKEKGDIPEGYSVSREKKERFSLILESASTNQTSMYLCASSLGGSSYNEQFFGPGTRLTVL.

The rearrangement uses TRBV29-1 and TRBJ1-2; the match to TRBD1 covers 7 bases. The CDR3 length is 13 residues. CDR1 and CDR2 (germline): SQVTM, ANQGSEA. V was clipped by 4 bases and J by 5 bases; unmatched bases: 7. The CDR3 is CSVAEGAWYGYTF. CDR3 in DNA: TGCAGCGTTGCGGAGGGGGCATGGTATGGCTACACCTTC.

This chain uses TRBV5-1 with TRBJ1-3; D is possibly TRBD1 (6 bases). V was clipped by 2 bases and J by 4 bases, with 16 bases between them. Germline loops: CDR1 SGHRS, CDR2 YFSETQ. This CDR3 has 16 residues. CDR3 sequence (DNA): TGCGCCAGCAGCTTCGCGGGGGGCGCCGAAGGAAACACCATATATTTT. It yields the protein CASSFAGGAEGNTIYF.

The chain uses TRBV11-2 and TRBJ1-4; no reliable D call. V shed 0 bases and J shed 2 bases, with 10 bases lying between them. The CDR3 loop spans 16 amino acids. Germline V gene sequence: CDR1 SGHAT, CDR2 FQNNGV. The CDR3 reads CASSLDGRGTNEKLFF. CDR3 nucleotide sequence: TGTGCCAGCAGCTTAGATGGTCGAGGGACTAATGAAAAACTGTTTTTT.

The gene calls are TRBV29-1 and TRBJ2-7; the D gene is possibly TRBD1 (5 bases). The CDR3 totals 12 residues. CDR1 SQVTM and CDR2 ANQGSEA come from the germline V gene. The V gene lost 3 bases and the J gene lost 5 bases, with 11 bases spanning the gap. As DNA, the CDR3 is TGCAGCGTTGATTCAGGGCCCGACGAGCAGTACTTC. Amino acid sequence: CSVDSGPDEQYF.

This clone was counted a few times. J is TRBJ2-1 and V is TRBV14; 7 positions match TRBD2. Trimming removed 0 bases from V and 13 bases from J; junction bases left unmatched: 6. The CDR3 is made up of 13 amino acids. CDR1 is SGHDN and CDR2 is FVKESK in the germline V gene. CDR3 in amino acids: CASSQDSGGGQFF. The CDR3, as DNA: TGTGCCAGCAGCCAAGATAGTGGCGGGGGTCAGTTCTTC.

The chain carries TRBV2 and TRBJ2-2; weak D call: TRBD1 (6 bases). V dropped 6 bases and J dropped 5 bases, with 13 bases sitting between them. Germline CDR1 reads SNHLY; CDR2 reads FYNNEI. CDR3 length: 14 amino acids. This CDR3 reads CASRHRDLTGELFF. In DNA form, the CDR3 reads TGTGCCAGCAGGCACAGGGATCTGACCGGGGAGCTGTTTTTT.

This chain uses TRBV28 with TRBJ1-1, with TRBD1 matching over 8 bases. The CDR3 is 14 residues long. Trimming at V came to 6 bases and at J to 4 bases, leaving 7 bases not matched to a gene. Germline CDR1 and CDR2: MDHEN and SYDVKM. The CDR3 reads CASRGTGVGTEAFF. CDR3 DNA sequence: TGTGCCAGCAGGGGGACAGGCGTCGGCACTGAAGCTTTCTTT.

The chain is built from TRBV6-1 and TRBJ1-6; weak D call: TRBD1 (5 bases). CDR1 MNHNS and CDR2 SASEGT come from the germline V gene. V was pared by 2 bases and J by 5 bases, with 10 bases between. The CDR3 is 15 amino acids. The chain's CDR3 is CASSEWTTDNSPLHF. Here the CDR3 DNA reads TGTGCCAGCAGTGAATGGACAACCGATAATTCACCCCTCCACTTT.